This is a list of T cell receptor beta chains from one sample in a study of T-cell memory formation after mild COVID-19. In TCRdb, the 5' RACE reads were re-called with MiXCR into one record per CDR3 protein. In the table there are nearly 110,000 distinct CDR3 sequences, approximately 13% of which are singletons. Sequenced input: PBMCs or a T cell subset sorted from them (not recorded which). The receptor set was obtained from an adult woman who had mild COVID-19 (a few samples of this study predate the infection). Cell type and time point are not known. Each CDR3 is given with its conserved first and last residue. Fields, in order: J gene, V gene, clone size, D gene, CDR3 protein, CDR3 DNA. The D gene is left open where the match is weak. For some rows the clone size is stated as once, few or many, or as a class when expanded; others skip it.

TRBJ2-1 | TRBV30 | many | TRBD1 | CAWSVLGTDYNEQFF | TGTGCCTGGAGTGTACTCGGGACAGACTACAATGAGCAGTTCTTC
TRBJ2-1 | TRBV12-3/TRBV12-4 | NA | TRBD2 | CASSLTGGENEQFF | TGTGCCAGCAGCCTAACGGGGGGGGAGAATGAGCAGTTCTTC
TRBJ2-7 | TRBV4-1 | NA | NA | CASSQGYYEQYF | TGCGCCAGCAGCCAAGGTTACTACGAGCAGTACTTC
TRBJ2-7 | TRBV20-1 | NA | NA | CSAGLYEQYF | TGCAGTGCCGGACTCTACGAGCAGTACTTC
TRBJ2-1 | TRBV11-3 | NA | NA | CASSDRIDNEQFF | TGTGCCAGCAGCGACAGGATCGACAATGAGCAGTTCTTC
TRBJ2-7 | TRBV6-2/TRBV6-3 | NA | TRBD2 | CASSTPRTSGTISYEQYF | TGTGCCAGCAGTACCCCCCGGACTAGCGGGACCATCTCCTACGAGCAGTACTTC
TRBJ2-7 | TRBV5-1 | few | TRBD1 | CASSRPGQGYEQYF | TGCGCCAGCAGCCGCCCGGGACAGGGTTACGAGCAGTACTTC
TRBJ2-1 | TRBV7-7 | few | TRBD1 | CASSLGQGYYNEQFF | TGTGCCAGCAGCTTAGGACAGGGTTATTACAATGAGCAGTTCTTC
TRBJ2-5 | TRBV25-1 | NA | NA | CASSRAGPQETQYF | TGTGCCAGCAGTCGCGCAGGGCCCCAAGAGACCCAGTACTTC
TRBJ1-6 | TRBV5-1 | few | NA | CASSLDDSRSVNSPLHF | TGCGCCAGCAGCTTGGACGACAGCCGAAGCGTTAATTCACCCCTCCACTTT
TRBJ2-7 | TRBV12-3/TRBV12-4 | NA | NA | CASSPKDSYEQYF | TGTGCCAGCAGTCCAAAAGACTCCTACGAGCAGTACTTC
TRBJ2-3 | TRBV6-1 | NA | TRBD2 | CASSETSGVTDTQYF | TGTGCCAGCAGTGAAACTAGCGGGGTCACAGATACGCAGTATTTT
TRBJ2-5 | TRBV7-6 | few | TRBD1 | CASSLYRTGVTETQYF | TGTGCCAGCAGCTTATATCGGACAGGGGTAACAGAGACCCAGTACTTC
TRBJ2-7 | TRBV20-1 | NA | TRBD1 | CSARPGTGEYEQYF | TGCAGTGCTAGACCAGGGACAGGGGAGTACGAGCAGTACTTC
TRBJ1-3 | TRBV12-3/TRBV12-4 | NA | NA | CASVFGDTIYF | TGTGCCAGTGTTTTTGGAGACACCATATATTTT
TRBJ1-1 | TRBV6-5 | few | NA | CASSYGGNTEAFF | TGTGCCAGCAGTTACGGGGGCAACACTGAAGCTTTCTTT
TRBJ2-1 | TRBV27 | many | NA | CASRGPYNEQFF | TGTGCCAGCAGGGGCCCCTACAATGAGCAGTTCTTC
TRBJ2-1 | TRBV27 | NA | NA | CASSRPGLYNEQFF | TGTGCCAGCAGTCGCCCGGGACTCTACAATGAGCAGTTCTTC
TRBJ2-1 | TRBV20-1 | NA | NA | CSAAGQSSYNEQFF | TGCAGTGCTGCGGGGCAATCCTCCTACAATGAGCAGTTCTTC
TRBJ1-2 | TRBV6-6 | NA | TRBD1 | CASGPGGANYGYTF | TGTGCCAGCGGCCCAGGGGGCGCAAACTATGGCTACACCTTC
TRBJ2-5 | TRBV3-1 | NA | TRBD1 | CASSQPPGQGGTQYF | TGTGCCAGCAGCCAGCCGCCGGGACAGGGAGGGACCCAGTACTTC
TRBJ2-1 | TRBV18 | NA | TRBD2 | CASSPPGTSGYNEQFF | TGTGCCAGCTCACCACCGGGGACTAGCGGTTACAATGAGCAGTTCTTC
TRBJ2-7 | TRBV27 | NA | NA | CASSLDSSGEQYF | TGTGCCAGCAGTTTAGACAGCTCGGGGGAGCAGTACTTC
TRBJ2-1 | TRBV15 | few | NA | CATSPRGGGIRNEQFF | TGTGCCACCAGCCCTCGGGGCGGGGGCATTAGAAATGAGCAGTTCTTC
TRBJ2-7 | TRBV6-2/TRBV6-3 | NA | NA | CASSDFGGDYEQYF | TGTGCCAGCAGTGACTTCGGAGGGGACTACGAGCAGTACTTC
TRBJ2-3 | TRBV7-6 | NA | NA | CASSLGAGTDTQYF | TGTGCCAGCAGCTTAGGTGCGGGCACAGATACGCAGTATTTT
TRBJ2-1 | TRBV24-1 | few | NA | CATGSGPGGYNEQFF | TGTGCCACCGGGTCGGGGCCTGGGGGATACAATGAGCAGTTCTTC
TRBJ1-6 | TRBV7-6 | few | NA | CASSLGWQNNSPLHF | TGTGCCAGCAGCTTAGGGTGGCAGAATAATTCACCCCTCCACTTT
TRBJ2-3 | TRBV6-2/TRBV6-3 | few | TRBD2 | CASSYASAGVDTQYF | TGTGCCAGCAGTTACGCGTCTGCGGGAGTGGATACGCAGTATTTT
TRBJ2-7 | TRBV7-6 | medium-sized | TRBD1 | CASSAGQGAYEQYF | TGTGCCAGCAGTGCCGGACAGGGCGCCTACGAGCAGTACTTC
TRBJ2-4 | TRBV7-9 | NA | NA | CASSALGEVAKNIQYF | TGTGCCAGCAGCGCATTAGGGGAAGTAGCCAAAAACATTCAGTACTTC
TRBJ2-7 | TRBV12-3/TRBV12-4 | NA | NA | CASSFEAHEQYF | TGTGCCAGCAGTTTTGAGGCCCACGAGCAGTACTTC
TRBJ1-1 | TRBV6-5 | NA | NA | CASRMGGAYEAFF | TGTGCCAGCAGAATGGGGGGAGCTTATGAAGCTTTCTTT